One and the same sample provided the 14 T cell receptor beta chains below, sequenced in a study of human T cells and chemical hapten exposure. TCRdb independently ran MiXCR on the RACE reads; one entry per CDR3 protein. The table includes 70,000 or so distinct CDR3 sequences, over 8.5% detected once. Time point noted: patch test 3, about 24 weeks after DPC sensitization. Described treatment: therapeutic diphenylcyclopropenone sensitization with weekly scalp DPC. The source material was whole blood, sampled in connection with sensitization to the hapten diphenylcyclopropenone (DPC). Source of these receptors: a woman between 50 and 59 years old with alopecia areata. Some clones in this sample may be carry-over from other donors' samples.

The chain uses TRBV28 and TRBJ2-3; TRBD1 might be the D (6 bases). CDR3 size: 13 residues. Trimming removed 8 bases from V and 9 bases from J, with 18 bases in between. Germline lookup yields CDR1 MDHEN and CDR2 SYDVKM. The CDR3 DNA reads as TGTGCCAGCGGGACATTGGAGGTTAAGACGCAGTATTTT. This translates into CASGTLEVKTQYF.

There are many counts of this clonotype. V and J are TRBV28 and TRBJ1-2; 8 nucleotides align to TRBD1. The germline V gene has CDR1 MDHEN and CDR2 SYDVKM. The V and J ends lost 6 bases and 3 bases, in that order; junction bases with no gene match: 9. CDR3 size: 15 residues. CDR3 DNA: TGTGCCAGCAGGACCCCAGGGGGCGCTGACTATGGCTACACCTTC. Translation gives CASRTPGGADYGYTF.

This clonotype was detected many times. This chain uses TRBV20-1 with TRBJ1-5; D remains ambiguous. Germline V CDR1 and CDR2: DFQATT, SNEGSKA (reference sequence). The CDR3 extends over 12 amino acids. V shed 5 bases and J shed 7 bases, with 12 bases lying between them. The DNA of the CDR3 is TGCAGTGCTTCAAATGTTGGGCAGCCCCAGCATTTT. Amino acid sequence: CSASNVGQPQHF.

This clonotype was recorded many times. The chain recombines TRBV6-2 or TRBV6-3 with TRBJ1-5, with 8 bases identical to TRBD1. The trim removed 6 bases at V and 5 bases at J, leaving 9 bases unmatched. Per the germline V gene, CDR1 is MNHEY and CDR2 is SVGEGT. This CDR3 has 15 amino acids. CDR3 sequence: CASSSGQGGYQPQHF. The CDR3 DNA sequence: TGTGCCAGCAGCTCTGGACAGGGTGGTTATCAGCCCCAGCATTTT.

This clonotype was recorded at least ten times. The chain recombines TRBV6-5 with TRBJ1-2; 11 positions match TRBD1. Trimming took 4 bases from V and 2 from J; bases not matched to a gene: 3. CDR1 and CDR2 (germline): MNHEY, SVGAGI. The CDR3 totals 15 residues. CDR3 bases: TGTGCCAGCAGTTTAGGGACAGGGGGAAACTATGGCTACACCTTC. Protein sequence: CASSLGTGGNYGYTF.

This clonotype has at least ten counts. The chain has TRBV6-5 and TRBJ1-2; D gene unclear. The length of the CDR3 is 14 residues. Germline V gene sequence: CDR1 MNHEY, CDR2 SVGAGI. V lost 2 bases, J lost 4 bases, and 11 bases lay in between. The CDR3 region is CASSYAGRFYGYTF. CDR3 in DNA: TGTGCCAGCAGTTACGCTGGACGATTCTATGGCTACACCTTC.

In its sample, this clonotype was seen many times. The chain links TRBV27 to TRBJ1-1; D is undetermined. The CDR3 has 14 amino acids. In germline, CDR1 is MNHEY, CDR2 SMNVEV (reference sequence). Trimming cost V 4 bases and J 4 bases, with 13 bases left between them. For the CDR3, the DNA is TGTGCCAGCAGTTACAGTGCTCCTTTCACTGAAGCTTTCTTT. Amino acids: CASSYSAPFTEAFF.

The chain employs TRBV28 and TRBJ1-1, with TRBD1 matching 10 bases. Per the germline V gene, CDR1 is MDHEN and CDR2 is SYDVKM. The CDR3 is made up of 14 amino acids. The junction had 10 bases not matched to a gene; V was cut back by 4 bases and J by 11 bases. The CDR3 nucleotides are TGTGCCAGCAGTTCGGGACAGGGGCGGTTTGGGGCTTTCTTT. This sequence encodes CASSSGQGRFGAFF.

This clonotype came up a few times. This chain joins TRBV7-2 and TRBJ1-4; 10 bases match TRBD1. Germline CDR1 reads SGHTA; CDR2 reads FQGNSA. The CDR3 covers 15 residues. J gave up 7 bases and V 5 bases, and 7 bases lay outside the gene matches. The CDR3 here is CASSPRQGAGEKLFF. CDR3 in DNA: TGTGCCAGCAGCCCCCGACAGGGGGCGGGTGAAAAACTGTTTTTT.

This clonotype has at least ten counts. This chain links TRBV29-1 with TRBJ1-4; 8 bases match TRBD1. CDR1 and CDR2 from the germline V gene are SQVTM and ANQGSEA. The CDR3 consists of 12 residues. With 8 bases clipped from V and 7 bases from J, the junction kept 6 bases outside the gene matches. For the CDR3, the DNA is TGCAGCATTCGGACAGGGCGTGAAAAACTGTTTTTT. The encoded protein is CSIRTGREKLFF.

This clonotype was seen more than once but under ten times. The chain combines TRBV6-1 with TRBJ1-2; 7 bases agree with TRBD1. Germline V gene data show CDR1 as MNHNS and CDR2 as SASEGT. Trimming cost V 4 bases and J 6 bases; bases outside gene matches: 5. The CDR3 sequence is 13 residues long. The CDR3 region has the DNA TGTGCCAGCAGTGCGGGACAGAGAAATGGCTACACCTTC. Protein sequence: CASSAGQRNGYTF.

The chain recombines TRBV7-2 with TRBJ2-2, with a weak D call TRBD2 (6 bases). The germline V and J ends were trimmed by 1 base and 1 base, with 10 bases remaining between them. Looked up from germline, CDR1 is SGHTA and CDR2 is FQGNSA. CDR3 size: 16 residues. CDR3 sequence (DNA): TGTGCCAGCAGCTTAGTGGCGGGACGGAACACCGGGGAGCTGTTTTTT. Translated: CASSLVAGRNTGELFF.

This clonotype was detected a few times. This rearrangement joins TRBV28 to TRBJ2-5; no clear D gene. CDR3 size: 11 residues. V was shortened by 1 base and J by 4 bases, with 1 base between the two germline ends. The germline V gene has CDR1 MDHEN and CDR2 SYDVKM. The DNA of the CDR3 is TGTGCCAGCAGTTTATTAGAGACCCAGTACTTC. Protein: CASSLLETQYF. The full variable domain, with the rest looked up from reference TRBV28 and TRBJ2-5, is DVKVTQSSRYLVKRTGEKVFLECVQDMDHENMFWYRQDPGLGLRLIYFSYDVKMKEKGDIPEGYSVSREKKERFSLILESASTNQTSMYLCASSLLETQYFGPGTRLLVL.

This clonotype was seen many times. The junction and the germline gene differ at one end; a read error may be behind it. The CDR3 DNA reads TGTGCTAGCAGCCCCGGGACGCAAGGCGAGACCCAGTACTTC. Amino acid sequence: CASSPGTQGETQYF. The gene calls are TRBV7-7 and TRBJ2-5; tentatively, D is TRBD1 or TRBD2 (5 bases each). This CDR3 region has 14 residues. The germline V gene encodes CDR1 SSHAT and CDR2 FNYEAQ (reference sequence).